This T cell receptor beta chain comes out of a study of T cell repertoires in ileal Crohn's disease. Measured with immunoSEQ multiplex PCR; TCRdb has only the in-frame clones, and not every one. Among approximately 7,900 clones listed, roughly 76% were seen once. In germline, CDR1 is KGHSH, CDR2 LQKENI. The CDR3 consists of 15 residues. Source material: ileal tissue. This receptor was identified in an adult with Crohn's disease. The gene calls are TRBV18 and TRBJ2-5; a possible D gene is TRBD2 (5 bases). The tail of the sequence fits TRBJ2-7 better, so the J call may be wrong. CDR3 region: CASSPPERYSYEQYF. In nucleotides, the CDR3 is TGTGCCAGCTCACCACCGGAGCGGTACTCCTACGAGCAGTACTTC.